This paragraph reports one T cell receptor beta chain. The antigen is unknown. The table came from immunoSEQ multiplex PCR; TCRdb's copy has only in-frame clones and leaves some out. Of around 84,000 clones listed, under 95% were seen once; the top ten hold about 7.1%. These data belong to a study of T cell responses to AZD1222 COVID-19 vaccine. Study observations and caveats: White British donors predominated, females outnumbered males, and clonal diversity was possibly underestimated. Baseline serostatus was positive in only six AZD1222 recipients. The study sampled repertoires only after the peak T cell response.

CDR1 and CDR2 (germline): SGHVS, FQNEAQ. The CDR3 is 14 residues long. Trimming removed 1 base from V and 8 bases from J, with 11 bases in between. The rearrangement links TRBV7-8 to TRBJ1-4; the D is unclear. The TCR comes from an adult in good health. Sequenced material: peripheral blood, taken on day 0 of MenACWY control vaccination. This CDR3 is CASSLGGYGEKLFF. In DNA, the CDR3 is TGTGCCAGCAGCTTAGGAGGGTATGGAGAAAAACTGTTTTTT.